This T cell receptor (beta chain) was captured in a study of molecular identifiers for immune sequencing clone quantification. Libraries of naive CD8 cells were prepared from approximately 20,000 to 980,000 sorted cells using 10%, 30% or 50% RNA. Naive CD8 T cell sorting was performed on the CD8+CD4-CCR7+CD45RA+ phenotype. Previously described methods and listed TCR primers were employed for the bulk TCR libraries. TCRdb recomputed calls from the PCR reads with MiXCR, one row per CDR3 protein. Here the sample spans around 470,000 distinct CDR3 sequences, around 25% being singletons. This clonotype was recorded at least ten times. The sequencing input was naive CD8+ T cells from blood, with Jurkat cell RNA spiked in. Subset given: FACS-sorted CD8+CD4-CCR7+CD45RA+ naive T cells. The sequence came from a human donor in good health. Some libraries in this study had Jurkat cell RNA spiked in.

CDR3 in DNA: TGTGCCAGCAGCTTAGGGGGGGACAGTTACGAGCAGTACTTC. Its translation is CASSLGGDSYEQYF. The chain links TRBV7-6 to TRBJ2-7; tentatively, D is TRBD1 (7 bases). The CDR3 runs to 14 residues. Between the trimmed V and J ends, which lost 1 base and 4 bases, there was a span of 11 bases. Germline loops: CDR1 SGHVS, CDR2 FNYEAQ.